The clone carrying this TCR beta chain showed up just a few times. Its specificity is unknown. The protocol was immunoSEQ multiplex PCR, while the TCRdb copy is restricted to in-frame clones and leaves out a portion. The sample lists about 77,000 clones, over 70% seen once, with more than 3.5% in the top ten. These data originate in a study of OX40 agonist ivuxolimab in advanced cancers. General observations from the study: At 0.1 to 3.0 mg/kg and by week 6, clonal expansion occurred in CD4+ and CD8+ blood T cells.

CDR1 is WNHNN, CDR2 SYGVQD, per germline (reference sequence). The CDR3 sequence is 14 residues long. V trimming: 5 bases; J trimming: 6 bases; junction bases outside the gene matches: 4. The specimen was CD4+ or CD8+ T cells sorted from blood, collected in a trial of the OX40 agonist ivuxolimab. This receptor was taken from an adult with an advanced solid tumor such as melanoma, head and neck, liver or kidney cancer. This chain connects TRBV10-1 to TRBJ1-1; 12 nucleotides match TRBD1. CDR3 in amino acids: CASSPGQGASEAFF. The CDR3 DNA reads TGCGCCAGCAGTCCGGGACAGGGGGCGTCTGAAGCTTTCTTT.